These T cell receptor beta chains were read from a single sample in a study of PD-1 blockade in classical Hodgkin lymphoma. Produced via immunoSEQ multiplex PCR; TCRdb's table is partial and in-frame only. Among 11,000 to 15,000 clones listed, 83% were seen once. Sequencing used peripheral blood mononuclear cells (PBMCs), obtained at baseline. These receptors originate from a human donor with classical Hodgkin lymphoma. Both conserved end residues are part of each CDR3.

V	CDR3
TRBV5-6	CASSLVPWTGEETQYF
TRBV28	CASSLNVGTGEKLFF
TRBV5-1	CASSRQGARLPTSQETQYF
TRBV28	CASSLPGTPYEQYF
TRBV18	CASSPQGPGNTIYF
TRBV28	CASRLGGGSTEAFF
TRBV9	CASSVGRVRDSPLHF
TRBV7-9	CASSLLAERYNEQFF
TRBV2	CASRDRGRAYGYTF
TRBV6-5	CASRWDRDTSGYTF
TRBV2	CASSGTVAGNTIYF
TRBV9	CASSGGQGVKSGELFF
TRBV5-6	CASSLDRDRVNTAKNIQYF
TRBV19	CASNRGIDYGYTF
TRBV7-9	CASSLLGGKNSPLHF
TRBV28	CASSFRGMNNEKLFF
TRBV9	CASRPSPGQGGYTF
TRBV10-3	CAISDVHAESPTQYF
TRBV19	CASSGTGGNQPQHF
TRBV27	CASSIQGAPGYTF
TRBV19	CASTSTGSYGYTF
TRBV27	CASSFLAAQETQYF
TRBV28	CASSSGQYEQYF
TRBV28	CGGTRGDPSSYNEQFF
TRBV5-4	CASSLNTGGRWSTGELFF
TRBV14	CASSQAGSSDTQYF
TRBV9	CASSVVPGQLTGELFF
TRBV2	CASRGQGANTEAFF
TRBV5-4	CASSPTGSSSYEQYF
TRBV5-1	CASSRLPGGNQPQHF
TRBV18	CASSPLDSYTF
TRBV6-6	CASSYQGGTEAFF
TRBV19	CASSIEWGQGGNNQPQHF
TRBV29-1	CSASGQGDEAFF
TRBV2	CASKRTSAYNEQFF
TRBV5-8	CASSLADGAVDTQYF
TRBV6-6	CASSYEGARNYGYTF
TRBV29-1	CSVVRGYGYTF
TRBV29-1	CSFQGLYEQYF
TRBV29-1	CSVEEDSSNQPQHF